One sample yielded the 17 T cell receptor beta chains listed below, sequenced in a study of cytomegalovirus exposure and HLA in healthy donors. PCR amplification relied on 60 Vbeta primers (plus 13 Jbeta primers). TCRdb's copy holds only in-frame clones and misses some; the assay was immunoSEQ multiplex PCR. The table shows a few hundred thousand clones, with 65% to 75% occurring only once. The sequenced sample was PBMCs. Receptors originate from a woman aged 25-40 years in good health and CMV-seronegative.

The chain is built from TRBV6-1 and TRBJ2-7, with D possibly TRBD1 on 8 matching bases. The germline V gene has CDR1 MNHNS and CDR2 SASEGT. V shed 6 bases and J shed 7 bases, with 22 bases lying between them. CDR3 length: 15 amino acids. The CDR3 nucleotides are TGTGCCAGCAGCCGCACAGGGGGGGACCTTTGGGAGCAGTACTTC. Translated: CASSRTGGDLWEQYF.

This clone was observed a handful of times. This rearrangement joins TRBV7-9 to TRBJ1-2; unclear D gene. Per germline, CDR1 SEHNR and CDR2 FQNEAQ (reference sequence). With 5 bases removed from V and 3 bases from J, the gap between germline ends came to 4 bases. CDR3 length: 11 amino acids. The CDR3 region is CASSRDYGYTF. The CDR3 DNA follows: TGTGCCAGCAGCCGTGACTATGGCTACACCTTC.

This clone appeared a single time. An end of the junction does not agree with germline; a read error may underlie this. The chain is built from TRBV7-9 and TRBJ2-7; D is ambiguous. The CDR3 length is 14 residues. Germline CDR1 and CDR2: SEHNR and FQNEAQ (reference sequence). In nucleotides, the CDR3 is TGTTCCAGCAGCTTAAGCAACAGACCCTACGAGCAGTACTTC. Protein: CSSSLSNRPYEQYF. The variable domain in full, completed from reference TRBV7-9 and TRBJ2-7, reads DTGVSQNPRHKITKRGQNVTFRCDPISEHNRLYWYRQTLGQGPEFLTYFQNEAQLEKSRLLSDRFSAERPKGSFSTLEIQRTEQGDSAMYLCSSSLSNRPYEQYFGPGTRLTVT.

This chain links TRBV25-1 with TRBJ2-1, with 8 nucleotides matching TRBD2. The CDR3 consists of 14 residues. The trim removed 2 bases at V and 4 bases at J, leaving 1 base unmatched. CDR1 MGHDK and CDR2 SYGVNS come from the germline V gene. The CDR3 loop reads CASSEQRGYNEQFF. CDR3 in DNA: TGTGCCAGCAGTGAACAGCGGGGGTACAATGAGCAGTTCTTC.

This chain joins TRBV7-2 and TRBJ1-4, with D possibly matching TRBD1 (5 bases). The V end lost 1 base, the J end lost 4 bases, and 10 bases lay between the germline ends. The V gene's germline CDR1 is SGHTA and CDR2 FQGNSA. This CDR3 has 15 residues. This CDR3 is CASSLDDSYNEKLFF. The CDR3 nucleotides read TGTGCCAGCAGCTTAGATGACAGTTATAATGAAAAACTGTTTTTT.

The rearrangement uses TRBV7-9 and TRBJ2-7, with 8 bases fitting TRBD1. The J segment lost 5 bases and the V segment lost 4 bases, leaving 10 bases of the junction unmatched. Germline loops: CDR1 SEHNR, CDR2 FQNEAQ (reference sequence). CDR3 length: 15 amino acids. The CDR3 coding sequence is TGTGCCAGCAGCTCTGGACAGGGCAGTTACCACGAGCAGTACTTC. Amino acids: CASSSGQGSYHEQYF.

This clone has just one count. This chain uses TRBV5-5 with TRBJ2-7, with TRBD1 identical over 9 bases. After removal of 3 bases from V and 3 bases from J, the junction contained 10 bases not matched to a gene. CDR1 SGHKS and CDR2 YYEKEE come from the germline V gene (reference sequence). The CDR3 is made up of 16 amino acids. This CDR3 reads CASSSYAGQGDYEQYF. The CDR3 coding sequence is TGTGCCAGCAGCTCGTACGCGGGACAGGGAGACTACGAGCAGTACTTC.

This clone was recorded a few times. The chain uses TRBV9 and TRBJ2-2; possibly TRBD2 for D (6 bases). This CDR3 is 15 amino acids long. Germline loops: CDR1 SGDLS, CDR2 YYNGEE. Trimming took off 0 bases at V and 6 bases at J, with 12 bases between the two ends. Here the CDR3 DNA reads TGTGCCAGCAGCGTAGGGGACTCCCTGGCCGGGGAGCTGTTTTTT. It yields the protein CASSVGDSLAGELFF.

This clone was seen just once. V usage is TRBV11-2 and J usage is TRBJ2-1; D may be TRBD2 (6 bases). The germline V gene encodes CDR1 SGHAT and CDR2 FQNNGV. The CDR3 runs to 15 residues. V was clipped by 2 bases and J by 8 bases, with 16 bases between them. Written as DNA, the CDR3 is TGTGCCAGCAGCTTAACTGGCCACCCGGGGGATGAGCAGTTCTTC. As protein: CASSLTGHPGDEQFF.

This clone has more than one count but fewer than ten. The chain is built from TRBV27 and TRBJ1-2, with D tentatively TRBD1 (6 bases). Germline CDR1 is MNHEY and CDR2 is SMNVEV (reference sequence). CDR3 size: 12 residues. Trimming removed 4 bases from V and 4 bases from J, with 7 bases in between. CDR3 bases: TGTGCCAGCAGTTCGGACAGCTATGGCTACACCTTC. Translated, it gives CASSSDSYGYTF.

The V and J genes are TRBV6-5 and TRBJ2-5, with a weak D call TRBD1 (5 bases). V dropped 7 bases and J dropped 5 bases, with 11 bases sitting between them. CDR1 and CDR2 (germline): MNHEY, SVGAGI. This CDR3 is built from 12 residues. DNA for the CDR3: TGTGCCAGCACCTCGCCAGGGGAGACCCAGTACTTC. This encodes CASTSPGETQYF.

The chain has TRBV19 and TRBJ1-2; TRBD1 aligns across 9 bases. Germline CDR1 is LNHDA and CDR2 is SQIVND (reference sequence). This CDR3 has 14 amino acids. Germline trimming cut 9 bases from V and 8 bases from J; bases unmatched to any gene: 13. CDR3 nucleotides: TGTGCCAGCCGTCCCGGGACAGGGATCGGGGGCTACACCTTC. Its protein is CASRPGTGIGGYTF.

The sample holds one count of this clone. The chain has TRBV7-2 and TRBJ2-5, with D possibly TRBD2 on 6 matching bases. The CDR3 is 14 amino acids. The V gene's germline CDR1 is SGHTA and CDR2 FQGNSA. Trimming cost V 4 bases and J 5 bases, with 14 bases left between them. The DNA of the CDR3 is TGTGCCAGCAGCTCTCGACTAGTAAGGGAGACCCAGTACTTC. It codes for CASSSRLVRETQYF.

The chain joins TRBV29-1 to TRBJ1-2, with 7 bases identical to TRBD1. Germline CDR1 SQVTM, CDR2 ANQGSEA. J lost 3 bases, V lost 0 bases, and 4 bases had no gene match. This CDR3 spans 14 amino acids. CDR3 sequence reads: CSVEDHRGYYGYTF. The CDR3, as DNA: TGCAGCGTTGAAGATCACAGGGGATACTATGGCTACACCTTC. The whole variable domain, remainder taken from reference TRBV29-1 and TRBJ1-2, is SAVISQKPSRDICQRGTSLTIQCQVDSQVTMMFWYRQQPGQSLTLIATANQGSEATYESGFVIDKFPISRPNLTFSTLTVSNMSPEDSSIYLCSVEDHRGYYGYTFGSGTRLTVV.

This clone was counted a single time. This chain links TRBV30 with TRBJ2-3; TRBD2 agrees at 10 bases. This CDR3 region has 14 residues. Per the germline V gene, CDR1 is GTSNPN and CDR2 is SVGIG (reference sequence). Trimming removed 5 bases from V and 6 bases from J; junction bases left unmatched: 8. The chain's CDR3 is CAWCRAGGYDTQYF. In DNA form, the CDR3 reads TGTGCCTGGTGTCGAGCGGGAGGGTACGATACGCAGTATTTT.

There are a few counts of this clone. V is TRBV4-2 and J is TRBJ2-1; TRBD2 matches at 9 bases. This CDR3 contains 16 residues. CDR1 is LGHNA, CDR2 YNFKEQ, per germline. V was clipped by 0 bases and J by 4 bases; unmatched bases: 4. CDR3 sequence: CASSQDPSGEYNEQFF. The CDR3 bases are TGTGCCAGCAGCCAAGATCCTAGCGGGGAATACAATGAGCAGTTCTTC.

The V and J genes are TRBV2 and TRBJ2-7; TRBD2 might be the D (6 bases). Between the trimmed V and J ends, which lost 6 bases and 2 bases, there was a span of 14 bases. This CDR3 spans 14 amino acids. CDR1 and CDR2 from the germline V gene are SNHLY and FYNNEI. The DNA of the CDR3 is TGTGCCAGCAGCGTCGGGACTGTCCCCTACGAGCAGTACTTC. Encoded protein: CASSVGTVPYEQYF.